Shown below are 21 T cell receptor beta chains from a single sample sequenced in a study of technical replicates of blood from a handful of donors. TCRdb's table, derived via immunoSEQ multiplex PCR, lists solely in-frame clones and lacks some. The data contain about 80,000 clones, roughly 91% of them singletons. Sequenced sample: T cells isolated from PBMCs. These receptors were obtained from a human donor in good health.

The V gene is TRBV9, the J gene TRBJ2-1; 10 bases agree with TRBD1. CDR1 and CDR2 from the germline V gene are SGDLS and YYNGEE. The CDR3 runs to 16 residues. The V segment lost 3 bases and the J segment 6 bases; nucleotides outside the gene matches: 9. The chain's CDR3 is CASSGLTGGSGNEQFF. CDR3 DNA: TGTGCCAGCAGCGGATTGACAGGGGGCAGCGGCAATGAGCAGTTCTTC.

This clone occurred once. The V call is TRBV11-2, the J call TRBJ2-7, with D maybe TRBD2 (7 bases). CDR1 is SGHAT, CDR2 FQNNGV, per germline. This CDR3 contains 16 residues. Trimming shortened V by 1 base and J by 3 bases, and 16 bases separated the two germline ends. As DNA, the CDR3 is TGTGCCAGCAGCTTAGGAGGGGGAGGGATTTACTACGAGCAGTACTTC. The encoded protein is CASSLGGGGIYYEQYF.

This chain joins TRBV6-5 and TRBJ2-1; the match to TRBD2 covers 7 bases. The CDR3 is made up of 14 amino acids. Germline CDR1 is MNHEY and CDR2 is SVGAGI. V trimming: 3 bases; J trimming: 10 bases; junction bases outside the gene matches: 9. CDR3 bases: TGTGCCAGCAGTTATTTGGCGGGAGAAGGGGAGCAGTTCTTC. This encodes CASSYLAGEGEQFF.

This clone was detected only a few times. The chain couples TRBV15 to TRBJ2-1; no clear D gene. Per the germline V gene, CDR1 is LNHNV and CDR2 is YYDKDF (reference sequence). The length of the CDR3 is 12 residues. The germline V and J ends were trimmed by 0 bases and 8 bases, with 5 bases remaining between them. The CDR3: CATSRDEDEQFF. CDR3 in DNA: TGTGCCACCAGCAGAGATGAGGATGAGCAGTTCTTC.

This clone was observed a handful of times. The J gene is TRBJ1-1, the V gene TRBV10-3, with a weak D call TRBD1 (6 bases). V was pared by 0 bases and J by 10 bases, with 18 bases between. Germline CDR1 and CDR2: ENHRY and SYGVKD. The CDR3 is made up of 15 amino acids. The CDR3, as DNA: TGTGCCATCAGTGAGTCATACAGGGCCCCCTCTGGAGCTTTCTTT. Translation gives CAISESYRAPSGAFF.

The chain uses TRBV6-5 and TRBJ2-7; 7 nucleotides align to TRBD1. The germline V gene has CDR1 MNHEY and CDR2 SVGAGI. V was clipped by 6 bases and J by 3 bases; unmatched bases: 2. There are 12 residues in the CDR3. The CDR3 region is CASSPGGYEQYF. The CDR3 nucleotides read TGTGCCAGCAGCCCAGGGGGCTACGAGCAGTACTTC.

The CDR3 coding sequence is TGCGCCAGCAGCGAGGGGGGACAGGGGTACAATGAGCAGTTCTTC. The encoded protein is CASSEGGQGYNEQFF. V is TRBV4-3 and J is TRBJ2-1, with 10 bases identical to TRBD1. V gave up 5 bases and J gave up 4 bases; unmatched junction bases: 5. This CDR3 region has 15 residues. Germline V gene lookup returns CDR1 LGHNA and CDR2 YSLEER.

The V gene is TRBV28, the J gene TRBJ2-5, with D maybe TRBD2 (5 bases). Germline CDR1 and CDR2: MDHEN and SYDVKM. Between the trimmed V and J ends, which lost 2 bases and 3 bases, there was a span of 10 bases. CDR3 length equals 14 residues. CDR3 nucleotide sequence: TGTGCCAGCAGTTTAAGGACGGGGAAAGAGACCCAGTACTTC. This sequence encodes CASSLRTGKETQYF.

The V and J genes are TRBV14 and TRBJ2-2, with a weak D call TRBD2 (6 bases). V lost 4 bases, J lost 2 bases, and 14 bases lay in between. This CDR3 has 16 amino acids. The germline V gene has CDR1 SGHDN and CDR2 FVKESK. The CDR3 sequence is CASSLRDFLNTGELFF. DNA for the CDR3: TGTGCCAGCAGCCTTCGGGACTTCCTCAACACCGGGGAGCTGTTTTTT. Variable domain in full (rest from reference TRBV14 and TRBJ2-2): EAGVTQFPSHSVIEKGQTVTLRCDPISGHDNLYWYRRVMGKEIKFLLHFVKESKQDESGMPNNRFLAERTGGTYSTLKVQPAELEDSGVYFCASSLRDFLNTGELFFGEGSRLTVL.

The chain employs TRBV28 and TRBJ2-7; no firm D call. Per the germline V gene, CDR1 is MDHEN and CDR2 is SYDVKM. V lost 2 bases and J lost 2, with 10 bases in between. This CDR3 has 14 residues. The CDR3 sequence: CASSLGANPYEQYF. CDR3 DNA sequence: TGTGCCAGCAGTTTAGGAGCGAATCCCTACGAGCAGTACTTC.

The CDR3 reads CASGGPAGNTGELFF. The DNA of the CDR3 is TGTGCCAGCGGTGGGCCAGCGGGGAACACCGGGGAGCTGTTTTTT. This rearrangement joins TRBV28 to TRBJ2-2, with a weak D call TRBD2 (6 bases). CDR1 and CDR2 from the germline V gene are MDHEN and SYDVKM. Deletions cut 8 bases from V and 1 base from J, with 14 bases between. The CDR3 has 15 amino acids.

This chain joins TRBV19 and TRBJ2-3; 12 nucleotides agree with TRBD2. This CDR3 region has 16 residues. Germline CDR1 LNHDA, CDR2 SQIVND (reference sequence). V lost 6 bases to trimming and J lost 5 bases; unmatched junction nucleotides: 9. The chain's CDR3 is CASSLRLAGVGDTQYF. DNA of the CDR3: TGTGCCAGTAGCCTTAGACTAGCGGGAGTGGGAGATACGCAGTATTTT.

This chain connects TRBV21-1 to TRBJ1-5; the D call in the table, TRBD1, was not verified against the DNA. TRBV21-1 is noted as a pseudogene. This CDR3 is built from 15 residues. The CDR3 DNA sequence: TGTGCCAGCAGCGGGACAGCATCGAGCAATCAGCCCCAGCATTTT. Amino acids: CASSGTASSNQPQHF.

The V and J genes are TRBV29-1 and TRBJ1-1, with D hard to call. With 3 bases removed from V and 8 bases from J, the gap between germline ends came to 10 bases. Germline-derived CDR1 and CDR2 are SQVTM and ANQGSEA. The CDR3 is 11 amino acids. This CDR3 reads CSVESETEAFF. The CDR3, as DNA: TGCAGCGTTGAGAGCGAAACAGAAGCTTTCTTT.

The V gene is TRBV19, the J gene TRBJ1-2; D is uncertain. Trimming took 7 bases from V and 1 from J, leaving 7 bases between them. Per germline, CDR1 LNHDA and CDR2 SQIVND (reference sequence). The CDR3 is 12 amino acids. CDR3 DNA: TGTGCCAGTACCGCAGTTAACTATGGCTACACCTTC. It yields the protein CASTAVNYGYTF.

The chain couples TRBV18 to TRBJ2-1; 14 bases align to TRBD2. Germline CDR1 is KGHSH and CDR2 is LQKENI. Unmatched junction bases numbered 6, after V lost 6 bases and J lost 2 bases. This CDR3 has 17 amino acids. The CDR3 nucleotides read TGTGCCAGCTCCCCCGGGACTAGCGGGAGCCCCTACAATGAGCAGTTCTTC. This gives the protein CASSPGTSGSPYNEQFF.

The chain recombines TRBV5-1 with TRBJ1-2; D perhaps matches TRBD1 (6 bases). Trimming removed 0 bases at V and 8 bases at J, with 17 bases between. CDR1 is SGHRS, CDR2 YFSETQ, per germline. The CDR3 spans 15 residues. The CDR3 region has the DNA TGCGCCAGCAGCTTGGGTCAGGGGACCTCTTGGGGCTACACCTTC. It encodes CASSLGQGTSWGYTF.

CDR3 sequence reads: CASSVGGGNVYEQYF. The CDR3 nucleotides are TGTGCCAGCAGCGTAGGGGGAGGGAATGTCTACGAGCAGTACTTC. This chain joins TRBV9 and TRBJ2-7, with 7 bases aligning to TRBD2. This CDR3 region has 15 residues. Trimming cost V 0 bases and J 3 bases; bases outside gene matches: 6. Germline assignment: CDR1 SGDLS and CDR2 YYNGEE.

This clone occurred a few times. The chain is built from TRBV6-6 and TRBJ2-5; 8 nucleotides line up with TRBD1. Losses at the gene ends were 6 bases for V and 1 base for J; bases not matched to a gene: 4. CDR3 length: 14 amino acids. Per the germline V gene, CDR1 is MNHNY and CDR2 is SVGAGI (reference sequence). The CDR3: CASSYGQGQETQYF. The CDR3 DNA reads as TGTGCCAGCAGCTATGGACAGGGCCAAGAGACCCAGTACTTC.

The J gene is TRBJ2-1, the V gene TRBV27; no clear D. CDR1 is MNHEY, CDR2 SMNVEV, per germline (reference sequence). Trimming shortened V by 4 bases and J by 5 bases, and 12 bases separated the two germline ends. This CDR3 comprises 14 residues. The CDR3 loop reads CASSSFYLNNEQFF. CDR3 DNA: TGTGCCAGCAGTTCTTTCTATCTTAACAATGAGCAGTTCTTC.

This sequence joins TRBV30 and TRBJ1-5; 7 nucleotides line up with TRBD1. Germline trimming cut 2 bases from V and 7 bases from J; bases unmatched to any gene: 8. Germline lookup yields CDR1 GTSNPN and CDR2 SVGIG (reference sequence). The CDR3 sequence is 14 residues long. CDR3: CAWSLGQTFQPQHF. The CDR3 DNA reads TGTGCCTGGAGTCTGGGACAGACATTCCAGCCCCAGCATTTT. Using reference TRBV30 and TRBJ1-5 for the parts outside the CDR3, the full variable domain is SQTIHQWPATLVQPVGSPLSLECTVEGTSNPNLYWYRQAAGRGLQLLFYSVGIGQISSEVPQNLSASRPQDRQFILSSKKLLLSDSGFYLCAWSLGQTFQPQHFGDGTRLSIL.